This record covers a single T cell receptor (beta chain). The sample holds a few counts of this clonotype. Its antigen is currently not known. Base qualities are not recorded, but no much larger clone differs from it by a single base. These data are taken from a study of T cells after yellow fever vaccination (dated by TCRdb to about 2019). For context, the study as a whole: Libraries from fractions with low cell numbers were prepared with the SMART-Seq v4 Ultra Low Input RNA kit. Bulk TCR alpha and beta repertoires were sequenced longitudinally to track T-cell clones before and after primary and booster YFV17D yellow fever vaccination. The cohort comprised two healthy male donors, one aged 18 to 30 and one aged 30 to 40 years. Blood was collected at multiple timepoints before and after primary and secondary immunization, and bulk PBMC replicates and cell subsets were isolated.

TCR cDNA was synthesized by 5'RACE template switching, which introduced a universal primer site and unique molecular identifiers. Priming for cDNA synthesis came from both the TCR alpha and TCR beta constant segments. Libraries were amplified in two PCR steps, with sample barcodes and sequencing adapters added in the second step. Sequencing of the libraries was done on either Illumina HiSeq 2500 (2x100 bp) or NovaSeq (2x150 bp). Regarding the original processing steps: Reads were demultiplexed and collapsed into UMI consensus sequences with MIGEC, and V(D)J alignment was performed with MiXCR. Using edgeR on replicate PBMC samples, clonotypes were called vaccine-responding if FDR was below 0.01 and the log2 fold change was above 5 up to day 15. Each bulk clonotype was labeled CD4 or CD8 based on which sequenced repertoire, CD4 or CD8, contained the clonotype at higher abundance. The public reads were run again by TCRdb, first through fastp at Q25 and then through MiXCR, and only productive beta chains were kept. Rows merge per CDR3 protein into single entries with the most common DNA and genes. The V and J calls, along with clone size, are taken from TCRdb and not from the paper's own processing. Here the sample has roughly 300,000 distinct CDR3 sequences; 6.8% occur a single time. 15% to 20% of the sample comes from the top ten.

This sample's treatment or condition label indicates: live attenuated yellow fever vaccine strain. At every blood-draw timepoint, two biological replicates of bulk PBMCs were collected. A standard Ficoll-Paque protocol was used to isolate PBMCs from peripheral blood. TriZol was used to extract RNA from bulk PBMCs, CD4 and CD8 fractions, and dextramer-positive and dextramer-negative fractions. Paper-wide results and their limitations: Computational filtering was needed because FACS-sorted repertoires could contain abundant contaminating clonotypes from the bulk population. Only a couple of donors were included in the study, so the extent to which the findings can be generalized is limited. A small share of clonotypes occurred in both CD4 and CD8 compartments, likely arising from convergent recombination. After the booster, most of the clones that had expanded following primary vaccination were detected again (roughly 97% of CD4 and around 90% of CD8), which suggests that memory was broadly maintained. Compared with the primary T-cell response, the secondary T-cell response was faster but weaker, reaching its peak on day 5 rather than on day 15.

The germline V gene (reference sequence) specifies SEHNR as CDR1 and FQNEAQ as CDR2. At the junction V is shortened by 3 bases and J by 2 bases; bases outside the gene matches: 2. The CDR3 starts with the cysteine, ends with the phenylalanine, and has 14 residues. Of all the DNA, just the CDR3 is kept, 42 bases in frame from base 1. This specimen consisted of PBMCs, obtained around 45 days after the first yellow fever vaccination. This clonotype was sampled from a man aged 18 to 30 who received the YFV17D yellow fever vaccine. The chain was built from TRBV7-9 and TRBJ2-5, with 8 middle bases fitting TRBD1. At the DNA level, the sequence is TGTGCCAGCAGCTTTCGGACAGGGCAAGAGACCCAGTACTTC. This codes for CASSFRTGQETQYF.